Presented here are 27 T cell receptor beta chains from one specimen sequenced in a study of identical twins. TCRdb reanalysed the 5' RACE reads using MiXCR and keeps one entry per CDR3 protein. The sample contains roughly 1,500,000 distinct CDR3 sequences, roughly a third of which appear only once. Source material: cord blood. These receptor sequences come from a newborn girl in good health.

This clonotype was detected only a few times. The V call is TRBV25-1, the J call TRBJ2-5; weak D call: TRBD1 (6 bases). The ends were cut back, 9 bases at V and 5 bases at J, with 16 bases in the middle. Germline CDR1 and CDR2: MGHDK and SYGVNS. There are 13 residues in the CDR3. CDR3 residues: CASHRGGGETQYF. CDR3 bases: TGTGCCAGTCATCGAGGGGGTGGGGAGACCCAGTACTTC. Variable domain in full (rest from reference TRBV25-1 and TRBJ2-5): EADIYQTPRYLVIGTGKKITLECSQTMGHDKMYWYQQDPGMELHLIHYSYGVNSTEKGDLSSESTVSRIRTEHFPLTLESARPSHTSQYLCASHRGGGETQYFGPGTRLLVL.

This clonotype was seen only a few times. The chain combines TRBV27 with TRBJ2-7, with 8 bases that match TRBD2. Germline CDR1 is MNHEY and CDR2 is SMNVEV (reference sequence). The CDR3 has 14 residues. Trimming removed 5 bases from V and 2 bases from J; junction bases left unmatched: 5. For the CDR3, the DNA is TGTGCCAGCAGTCGGGGGGGGTTACCCTACGAGCAGTACTTC. Translation gives CASSRGGLPYEQYF.

This clonotype was seen only once. The chain carries TRBV19 and TRBJ1-6; D is perhaps TRBD1 (5 bases). The CDR3 extends over 16 amino acids. Germline V gene lookup returns CDR1 LNHDA and CDR2 SQIVND (reference sequence). Trimming shortened V by 5 bases and J by 7 bases, and 18 bases separated the two germline ends. The CDR3 sequence: CASSFAGTGWNSPLHF. The CDR3 region has the DNA TGTGCCAGTAGTTTTGCCGGGACTGGGTGGAATTCACCCCTCCACTTT.

The chain is built from TRBV7-2 and TRBJ1-2, with D uncertain. Germline loops: CDR1 SGHTA, CDR2 FQGNSA. V lost 1 base and J 1 base, leaving 10 bases between the germline ends. This CDR3 has 15 amino acids. In DNA, the CDR3 is TGTGCCAGCAGCTTAGAGGTCGCCATTAACTATGGCTACACCTTC. Encoded protein: CASSLEVAINYGYTF.

V usage is TRBV7-8 and J usage is TRBJ2-7, with D perhaps matching TRBD1 or TRBD2 (5 bases each). Trimming cost V 2 bases and J 7 bases, with 15 bases left between them. The germline V gene encodes CDR1 SGHVS and CDR2 FQNEAQ. The CDR3 totals 14 residues. The CDR3 spells CASSLSRGLTEQYF. CDR3 DNA sequence: TGTGCCAGCAGCTTATCCCGGGGCTTGACTGAGCAGTACTTC.

This clonotype showed up just a few times. The chain carries TRBV20-1 and TRBJ2-3, with TRBD2 matching over 9 bases. The CDR3 runs 16 residues. J gave up 0 bases and V 1 base, and 5 bases lay outside the gene matches. Per the germline V gene, CDR1 is DFQATT and CDR2 is SNEGSKA (reference sequence). CDR3 sequence reads: CSARGRTSASTDTQYF. The CDR3 nucleotides read TGCAGTGCTAGAGGTCGGACTAGCGCTAGCACAGATACGCAGTATTTT.

This clonotype turned up a few times. The chain combines TRBV7-8 with TRBJ2-7; D ambiguous. V lost 4 bases to trimming and J lost 3 bases, with 10 bases between them. Germline CDR1 is SGHVS and CDR2 is FQNEAQ. The CDR3 loop spans 13 amino acids. The CDR3: CASSSSSHYEQYF. The CDR3 region has the DNA TGTGCCAGCAGCTCCTCATCTCACTACGAGCAGTACTTC.

Only a few counts were recorded for this clonotype. This sequence joins TRBV3-1 and TRBJ1-2; D not certain. Trimming took off 1 base at V and 0 bases at J, with 9 bases between the two ends. Germline V gene lookup returns CDR1 LGHDT and CDR2 YNNKEL (reference sequence). CDR3 length equals 15 residues. CDR3 in DNA: TGTGCCAGCAGCCAAGGACTGGGAGCTAACTATGGCTACACCTTC. Protein product: CASSQGLGANYGYTF.

The V and J genes are TRBV6-6 and TRBJ1-2, with 7 bases that match TRBD1. Per the germline V gene, CDR1 is MNHNY and CDR2 is SVGAGI (reference sequence). The CDR3 totals 14 residues. V lost 6 bases, J lost 8 bases, and 12 bases stayed unmatched. The CDR3 bases are TGTGCCAGCAGCCAACCGGGACAGTTGGGGGGCTACACCTTC. The encoded protein is CASSQPGQLGGYTF.

V is TRBV12-3 or TRBV12-4 and J is TRBJ2-2; 9 nucleotides match TRBD2. This CDR3 region has 15 residues. Trimming cost V 2 bases and J 4 bases; bases outside gene matches: 2. This CDR3 reads CASSLLRGGTGELFF. In DNA form, the CDR3 reads TGTGCCAGCAGTTTACTGCGGGGGGGCACCGGGGAGCTGTTTTTT.

J is TRBJ2-1 and V is TRBV3-1; no clear D gene. Near its end, the DNA agrees better with TRBJ2-7, so the J call may be wrong. Per the germline V gene, CDR1 is LGHDT and CDR2 is YNNKEL (reference sequence). The CDR3 runs to 19 residues. CDR3 sequence: CASSQASSRPTTIYNEQYF. The CDR3 DNA reads TGTGCCAGCAGCCAAGCCTCCTCCCGACCAACAACGATCTACAATGAGCAGTACTTC.

This clonotype has a handful of counts. V and J are TRBV10-3 and TRBJ1-5; 9 bases match TRBD1. Germline CDR1 is ENHRY and CDR2 is SYGVKD. With 4 bases clipped from V and 2 bases from J, the junction kept 6 bases outside the gene matches. The CDR3 runs to 16 residues. This chain's CDR3 is CAISGDREYGNQPQHF. In DNA form, the CDR3 reads TGTGCCATCAGTGGGGACAGGGAATATGGCAATCAGCCCCAGCATTTT.

The chain employs TRBV6-1 and TRBJ2-3; TRBD2 matches at 11 bases. CDR1 is MNHNS and CDR2 is SASEGT in the germline V gene. The CDR3 totals 16 residues. V shed 1 base and J 1 base; nucleotides not matched to a gene: 1. The CDR3 is CASSEVLAGGTDTQYF. In DNA form, the CDR3 reads TGTGCCAGCAGTGAAGTACTAGCGGGAGGCACAGATACGCAGTATTTT.

This clonotype was observed a few times. J is TRBJ2-5 and V is TRBV20-1; TRBD1 agrees at 7 bases. V was clipped by 7 bases and J by 1 base; unmatched bases: 12. Germline V gives CDR1 DFQATT, CDR2 SNEGSKA (reference sequence). The CDR3 loop spans 15 amino acids. CDR3 residues: CSVVQGSLFQETQYF. In DNA, the CDR3 is TGCAGTGTCGTACAGGGGAGTCTCTTCCAAGAGACCCAGTACTTC.

V is TRBV29-1 and J is TRBJ2-5, with 9 bases lining up with TRBD1. Germline CDR1 and CDR2: SQVTM and ANQGSEA. V shed 4 bases, J shed 5 bases, and the junction held 5 bases outside the gene matches. The CDR3 totals 13 residues. DNA for the CDR3: TGCAGCGTTGCGGGACAGGGATCCGAGACCCAGTACTTC. Amino acid sequence: CSVAGQGSETQYF.

J is TRBJ2-4 and V is TRBV20-1; D is possibly TRBD2 (7 bases). The J call could be wrong; TRBJ2-7 is a better fit for the DNA end. This CDR3 region has 14 residues. Germline loops: CDR1 DFQATT, CDR2 SNEGSKA (reference sequence). The CDR3 region has the DNA TGCAGTGCTAGAGAGGGAGGGGGGACTTACGAGCAGTACTTC. Translating gives CSAREGGGTYEQYF.

There are many counts of this clonotype. CDR3 DNA sequence: TGTGCCAGCAGTTACAGGGCTGAAGCTTTCTTT. This encodes CASSYRAEAFF. This chain links TRBV6-5 with TRBJ1-1; D gene unclear. The CDR3 spans 11 residues. Per the germline V gene, CDR1 is MNHEY and CDR2 is SVGAGI. Trimming shortened V by 2 bases and J by 6 bases, and 4 bases separated the two germline ends.

The chain couples TRBV5-1 to TRBJ1-1; D call uncertain. With 0 bases removed from V and 2 bases from J, the gap between germline ends came to 11 bases. Germline V lookup: CDR1 SGHRS, CDR2 YFSETQ. The CDR3 totals 15 residues. The CDR3 nucleotides read TGCGCCAGCAGCTTGGGACTGGCCCCTAACACTGAAGCTTTCTTT. Amino acid sequence: CASSLGLAPNTEAFF.

This chain links TRBV11-2 with TRBJ1-2; D not certain. V shed 1 base and J shed 0 bases, with 9 bases lying between them. The CDR3 is made up of 15 amino acids. Germline CDR1 reads SGHAT; CDR2 reads FQNNGV. CDR3 coding DNA: TGTGCCAGCAGCTTAGGGCAGCATCCTAACTATGGCTACACCTTC. Protein sequence: CASSLGQHPNYGYTF.

The V call is TRBV10-3, the J call TRBJ1-1, with D hard to call. CDR3 length: 11 amino acids. Per germline, CDR1 ENHRY and CDR2 SYGVKD. Trimming took off 4 bases at V and 6 bases at J, with 6 bases between the two ends. CDR3 sequence reads: CAISAQAEAFF. The CDR3 region has the DNA TGTGCCATCAGTGCGCAGGCTGAAGCTTTCTTT.

V usage is TRBV20-1 and J usage is TRBJ2-5, with 12 bases matching TRBD1. Gene TRBJ2-7 matches the end of the DNA better, so the J call may be wrong. The CDR3 has 14 residues. The germline gives CDR1 DFQATT, CDR2 SNEGSKA (reference sequence). CDR3 in DNA: TGCAGTGCTAGATTGGGACAGGGGGCCCACGAGCAGTACTTC. Translated, it gives CSARLGQGAHEQYF.

The chain links TRBV10-2 to TRBJ1-2, with 8 nucleotides matching TRBD1. The CDR3 totals 14 residues. Trimming removed 1 base from V and 4 bases from J; junction bases left unmatched: 2. Germline loops: CDR1 WSHSY, CDR2 SAAADI. CDR3 protein: CASSEWTGTYGYTF. In DNA form, the CDR3 reads TGCGCCAGCAGTGAGTGGACAGGGACCTATGGCTACACCTTC.

This clonotype was seen only once. A single base separates this from a much larger clone, so it may be a read error. The CDR3 is CASRVTGQYEQFF. CDR3 nucleotides: TGTGCCAGCAGGGTAACGGGACAGTACGAGCAGTTCTTC. J is TRBJ2-1 and V is TRBV12-3 or TRBV12-4; 7 bases align to TRBD1. V gave up 6 bases and J gave up 10 bases; unmatched junction bases: 9. CDR3 size: 13 residues.

The chain couples TRBV7-9 to TRBJ2-3, with 11 bases lining up with TRBD2. Germline V gene lookup returns CDR1 SEHNR and CDR2 FQNEAQ (reference sequence). V lost 3 bases and J lost 5; bases outside the gene matches: 7. This CDR3 comprises 16 residues. The CDR3 spells CASSFTSGGQGDTQYF. DNA of the CDR3: TGTGCCAGCAGCTTCACTAGCGGGGGCCAAGGAGATACGCAGTATTTT.

The sample holds a few counts of this clonotype. The chain uses TRBV29-1 and TRBJ2-1, with D possibly being TRBD2 (5 bases). V gave up 3 bases and J gave up 8 bases, with 8 bases separating them. The CDR3 sequence is 11 residues long. Germline CDR1 reads SQVTM; CDR2 reads ANQGSEA. The CDR3 DNA reads TGCAGCGTTGATGAGGGCTATGAGCAGTTCTTC. This codes for CSVDEGYEQFF.

The genes are TRBV27 and TRBJ2-6; TRBD1 matches 8 bases. The ends lost 6 bases at V and 2 bases at J; junction bases unmatched: 6. The V gene's germline CDR1 is MNHEY and CDR2 SMNVEV (reference sequence). This CDR3 has 16 residues. In DNA, the CDR3 is TGTGCCAGCAGCCCCCTCAGGGGGCCTGGGGCCAACGTCCTGACTTTC. Its translation: CASSPLRGPGANVLTF.

The chain employs TRBV15 and TRBJ2-1; D ambiguous. From germline, CDR1 is LNHNV and CDR2 YYDKDF (reference sequence). Trimming removed 0 bases from V and 0 bases from J, with 12 bases in between. CDR3 length: 17 residues. CDR3 sequence reads: CATSRDPPGSSYNEQFF. CDR3 in DNA: TGTGCCACCAGCAGAGATCCCCCAGGAAGCTCCTACAATGAGCAGTTCTTC.